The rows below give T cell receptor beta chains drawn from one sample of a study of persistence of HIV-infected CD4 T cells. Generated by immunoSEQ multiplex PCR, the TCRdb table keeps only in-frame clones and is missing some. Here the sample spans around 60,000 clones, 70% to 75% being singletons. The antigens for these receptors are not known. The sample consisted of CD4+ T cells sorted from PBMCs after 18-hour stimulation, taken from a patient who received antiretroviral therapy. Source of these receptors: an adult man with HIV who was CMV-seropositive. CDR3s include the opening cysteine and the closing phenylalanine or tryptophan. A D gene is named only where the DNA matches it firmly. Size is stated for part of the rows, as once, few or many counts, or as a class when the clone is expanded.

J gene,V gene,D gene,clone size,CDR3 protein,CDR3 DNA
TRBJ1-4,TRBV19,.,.,CASSIARSSGEKLFF,TGTGCCAGTAGTATAGCTCGGTCGTCGGGTGAAAAACTGTTTTTT
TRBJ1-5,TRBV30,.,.,CAWSAGINSNQPQHF,TGTGCCTGGAGTGCGGGAATAAATAGCAATCAGCCCCAGCATTTT
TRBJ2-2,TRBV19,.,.,CASSTGQTNTGELFF,TGTGCCAGTAGTACTGGACAGACGAACACCGGGGAGCTGTTTTTT
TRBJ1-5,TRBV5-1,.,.,CASSLSGGSNQPQHF,TGCGCCAGCAGCTTGTCAGGAGGGAGCAATCAGCCCCAGCATTTT
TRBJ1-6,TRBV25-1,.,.,CASSESAFGNSPLHF,TGTGCCAGCAGTGAATCGGCTTTTGGCAATTCACCCCTCCACTTT
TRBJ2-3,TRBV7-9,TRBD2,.,CASSQGLAGDTQYF,TGTGCCAGCAGCCAGGGACTAGCGGGAGATACGCAGTATTTT
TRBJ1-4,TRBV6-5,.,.,CASSLRQSINEKLFF,TGTGCCAGCAGTCTCAGACAGTCCATAAATGAAAAACTGTTTTTT
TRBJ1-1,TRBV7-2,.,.,CASSLFKRTEAFF,TGTGCCAGCAGCTTGTTTAAAAGGACTGAAGCTTTCTTT
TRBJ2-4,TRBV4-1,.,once,CASSQDRGSGAKNIQYF,TGCGCCAGCAGCCAAGATAGGGGAAGTGGAGCCAAAAACATTCAGTACTTC
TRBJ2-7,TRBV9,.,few,CASSPPQVNEQYF,TGTGCCAGCAGCCCTCCCCAAGTGAACGAGCAGTACTTC
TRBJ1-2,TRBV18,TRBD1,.,CASSLGQGAYYGYTF,TGTGCCAGCTCCCTTGGACAGGGGGCATACTATGGCTACACCTTC
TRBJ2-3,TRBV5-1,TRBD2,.,CASSLGTSLTDTQYF,TGCGCCAGCAGCCTGGGGACTAGCCTCACAGATACGCAGTATTTT
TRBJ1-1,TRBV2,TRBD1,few,CASRADRAANTEAFF,TGTGCCAGCAGGGCAGACAGGGCTGCGAACACTGAAGCTTTCTTT
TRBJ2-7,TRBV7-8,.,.,CASRQSSGPSRYEQYF,TGTGCCAGCAGACAAAGTTCGGGACCGAGTCGCTACGAGCAGTACTTC
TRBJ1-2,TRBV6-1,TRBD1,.,CASRSGTGGDYGYTF,TGTGCCAGCAGGTCCGGGACAGGGGGCGACTATGGCTACACCTTC
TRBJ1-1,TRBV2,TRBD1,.,CASRPGTGSHSTEAFF,TGTGCCAGCAGGCCCGGGACAGGGAGTCACAGCACTGAAGCTTTCTTT
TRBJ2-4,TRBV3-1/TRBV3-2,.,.,CASSHVGAKNIQYF,TGTGCCAGCAGCCACGTGGGGGCCAAAAACATTCAGTACTTC
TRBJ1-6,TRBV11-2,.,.,CASSLGGGTLSLHF,TGTGCCAGCAGCTTAGGCGGAGGGACGTTGTCCCTCCACTTT
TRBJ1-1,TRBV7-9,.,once,CASAPQGNTEAFF,TGTGCCAGTGCACCACAGGGAAACACTGAAGCTTTCTTT
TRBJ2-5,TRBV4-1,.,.,CASSHQGPQETQYF,TGCGCCAGCAGCCATCAGGGGCCCCAAGAGACCCAGTACTTC
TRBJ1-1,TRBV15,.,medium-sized,CATSRDMGVMAFF,TGTGCCACCAGCAGAGATATGGGGGTGATGGCTTTCTTT
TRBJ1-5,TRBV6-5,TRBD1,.,CASSPGTGYQPQHF,TGTGCCAGCAGTCCCGGGACAGGTTATCAGCCCCAGCATTTT
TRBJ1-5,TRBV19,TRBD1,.,CASTAGTGNQPQHF,TGTGCCAGTACCGCCGGGACAGGCAATCAGCCCCAGCATTTT
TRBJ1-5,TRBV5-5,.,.,CASILFPHRVSNQPQHF,TGTGCCAGCATCCTCTTCCCCCATAGAGTTAGCAATCAGCCCCAGCATTTT
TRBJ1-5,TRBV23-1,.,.,CASSQSRAARNQPQHF,TGCGCCAGCAGTCAATCGAGGGCAGCTCGCAATCAGCCCCAGCATTTT
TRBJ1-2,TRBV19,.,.,CASTVGLTWYGYTF,TGTGCCAGTACGGTGGGACTTACATGGTATGGCTACACCTTC
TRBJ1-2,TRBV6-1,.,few,CASSDKGYGYTF,TGTGCCAGCAGTGACAAGGGGTATGGCTACACCTTC
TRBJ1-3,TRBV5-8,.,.,CASSLKSAGNTIYF,TGTGCCAGCAGCTTGAAATCGGCTGGAAACACCATATATTTT
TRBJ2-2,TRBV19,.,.,CASRAGPNTGELFF,TGTGCCAGCAGAGCGGGCCCCAACACCGGGGAGCTGTTTTTT
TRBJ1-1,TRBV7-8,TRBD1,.,CASSPGQGRTEAFF,TGTGCCAGCAGCCCGGGACAGGGACGCACTGAAGCTTTCTTT
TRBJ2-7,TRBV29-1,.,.,CSVRTATSSYEQYF,TGCAGCGTGCGGACAGCCACGAGCTCCTACGAGCAGTACTTC
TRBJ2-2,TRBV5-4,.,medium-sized,CASSRSGTVGAGELFF,TGTGCCAGCAGTCGGTCTGGGACGGTGGGAGCCGGGGAGCTGTTTTTT
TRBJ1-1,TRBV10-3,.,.,CAISYREVDTEAFF,TGTGCCATCAGTTACAGGGAAGTCGACACTGAAGCTTTCTTT
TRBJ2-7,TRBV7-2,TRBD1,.,CASSPYIRTGGVNEQYF,TGTGCCAGCAGCCCATACATCCGGACAGGGGGCGTAAACGAGCAGTACTTC
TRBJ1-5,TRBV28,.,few,CASRKTPWVDSQPQHF,TGTGCCAGCAGAAAGACACCCTGGGTTGATAGTCAGCCCCAGCATTTT
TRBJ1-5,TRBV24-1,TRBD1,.,CATSDSSRGTGNQPQHF,TGTGCCACCAGTGATTCGAGCAGGGGGACGGGAAATCAGCCCCAGCATTTT
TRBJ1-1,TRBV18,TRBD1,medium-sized,CASSSGTGNVNTEAFF,TGTGCCAGCTCTTCCGGGACAGGGAATGTTAACACTGAAGCTTTCTTT
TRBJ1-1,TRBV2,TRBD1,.,CASTPDRADTEAFF,TGTGCCAGCACCCCGGACAGGGCGGACACTGAAGCTTTCTTT
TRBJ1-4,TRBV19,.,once,CASTSQGANEKLFF,TGTGCCAGTACCTCACAGGGCGCTAATGAAAAACTGTTTTTT
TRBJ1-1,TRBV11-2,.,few,CASSHSVRPDTEAFF,TGTGCCAGCAGCCACTCGGTTAGGCCCGACACTGAAGCTTTCTTT
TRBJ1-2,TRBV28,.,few,CASSFNRVGGYTF,TGTGCCAGCAGTTTTAACAGGGTGGGTGGCTACACCTTC
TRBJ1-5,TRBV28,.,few,CASTTDERPQHF,TGTGCCAGCACCACGGATGAGAGGCCCCAGCATTTT
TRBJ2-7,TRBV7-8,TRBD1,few,CASSPFAGTAEQYF,TGTGCCAGCAGCCCCTTCGCCGGGACAGCGGAGCAGTACTTC
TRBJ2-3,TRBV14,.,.,CASSQVKGLTDTQYF,TGTGCCAGCAGCCAAGTCAAGGGCCTCACAGATACGCAGTATTTT
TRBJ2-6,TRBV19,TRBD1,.,CASSLQGAGGSGANVLTF,TGTGCCAGTAGCCTACAGGGGGCGGGCGGCTCTGGGGCCAACGTCCTGACTTTC
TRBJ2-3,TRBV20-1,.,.,CSACDEPSTDTQYF,TGCAGTGCTTGTGACGAGCCTAGCACAGATACGCAGTATTTT
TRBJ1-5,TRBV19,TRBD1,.,CASSSMDREHQPQHF,TGTGCCAGTAGTTCTATGGACAGGGAGCATCAGCCCCAGCATTTT
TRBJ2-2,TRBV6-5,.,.,CASRGIGWAGELFF,TGTGCCAGCAGGGGAATCGGATGGGCCGGGGAGCTGTTTTTT
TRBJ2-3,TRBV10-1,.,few,CASSESEGLVGTDTQYF,TGCGCCAGCAGTGAAAGTGAAGGACTCGTAGGCACAGATACGCAGTATTTT
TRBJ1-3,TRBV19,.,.,CASSTGATGNTIYF,TGTGCCAGTAGTACAGGGGCTACGGGAAACACCATATATTTT
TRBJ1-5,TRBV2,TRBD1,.,CASSSTGGTSNQPQHF,TGTGCCAGCAGTTCTACAGGGGGGACTAGCAATCAGCCCCAGCATTTT
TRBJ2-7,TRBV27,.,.,CASSPFTGSAYEQYF,TGTGCCAGCAGCCCTTTCACAGGATCAGCCTACGAGCAGTACTTC
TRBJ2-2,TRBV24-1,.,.,CATSDLGSLYTGELFF,TGTGCCACCAGTGATTTAGGCAGCCTCTACACCGGGGAGCTGTTTTTT
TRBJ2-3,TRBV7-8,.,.,CASSPRKASTDTQYF,TGTGCCAGCAGCCCCCGAAAGGCTAGCACAGATACGCAGTATTTT
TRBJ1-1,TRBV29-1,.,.,CSVARDIYMNTEAFF,TGCAGCGTTGCGAGGGACATATACATGAACACTGAAGCTTTCTTT
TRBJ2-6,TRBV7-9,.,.,CASQSGYSGAPSGANVLTF,TGTGCCAGCCAAAGCGGGTATTCGGGGGCCCCCTCTGGGGCCAACGTCCTGACTTTC
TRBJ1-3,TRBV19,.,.,CASSRAGTSGNTIYF,TGTGCCAGTAGTCGAGCAGGCACATCTGGAAACACCATATATTTT
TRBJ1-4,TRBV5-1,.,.,CASSLEGPWETLFF,TGCGCCAGCAGCTTGGAAGGACCCTGGGAGACGTTGTTTTTT